These 19 T cell receptor beta chains originate from one sample sequenced in a study of cytomegalovirus exposure and HLA in healthy donors. Here immunoSEQ multiplex PCR was the method, and the copy in TCRdb shows in-frame clones only, minus some. Of 80,000 to 90,000 clones in the sample, about 96% were seen once. Sequenced material: PBMCs. These receptors were collected from a man aged 18 to 30 in good health and CMV-seronegative.

This chain uses TRBV28 with TRBJ2-1; weak D call: TRBD1 (5 bases). V was shortened by 8 bases and J by 0 bases, with 11 bases between the two germline ends. From germline, CDR1 is MDHEN and CDR2 SYDVKM. The CDR3 totals 14 residues. The CDR3 spells CASGPDSSYNEQFF. The CDR3 DNA is TGTGCCAGCGGACCCGACAGCTCCTACAATGAGCAGTTCTTC.

The sample holds one count of this clone. J is TRBJ2-7 and V is TRBV7-2; TRBD2 matches at 9 bases. The CDR3 runs to 16 residues. CDR1 SGHTA and CDR2 FQGNSA come from the germline V gene. The V and J ends lost 2 bases and 1 base, in that order; junction bases with no gene match: 6. The CDR3 region has the DNA TGTGCCAGCAGCTTAACGGCGGGGGGGGCATCCTACGAGCAGTACTTC. Protein: CASSLTAGGASYEQYF.

This chain uses TRBV5-1 with TRBJ2-1; 12 nucleotides align to TRBD1. V lost 4 bases to trimming and J lost 5 bases; unmatched junction nucleotides: 7. From germline, CDR1 is SGHRS and CDR2 YFSETQ. The CDR3 runs to 16 residues. In DNA form, the CDR3 reads TGCGCCAGCAGCGGAATTGGGACAGGGGGCGACAATGAGCAGTTCTTC. Translation: CASSGIGTGGDNEQFF.

The CDR3 region has the DNA TGTGCCACCGAACCAGGACAGCAAATTAACTATGGCTACACCTTC. Protein sequence: CATEPGQQINYGYTF. V usage is TRBV10-3 and J usage is TRBJ1-2; weak D call: TRBD1 (6 bases). The CDR3 loop spans 15 amino acids. Trimming stripped 10 bases from V and 1 base from J, with 19 bases between. Germline V gene sequence: CDR1 ENHRY, CDR2 SYGVKD.

The CDR3 nucleotides read TGTGCCAGCAAACTAGCGGGAGGGACCTACGAGCAGTACTTC. Encoded protein: CASKLAGGTYEQYF. The chain carries TRBV6-5 and TRBJ2-7, with TRBD2 matching 13 bases. CDR1 and CDR2 (germline): MNHEY, SVGAGI. J gave up 2 bases and V 7 bases, and 2 bases lay outside the gene matches. This CDR3 spans 14 amino acids.

The chain links TRBV7-9 to TRBJ2-5; 12 bases align to TRBD2. There are 14 residues in the CDR3. With 1 base clipped from V and 11 bases from J, the junction kept 5 bases outside the gene matches. Germline V gene sequence: CDR1 SEHNR, CDR2 FQNEAQ (reference sequence). CDR3 in amino acids: CASSLGTSGVKQYF. CDR3 coding DNA: TGTGCCAGCAGCTTAGGGACTAGCGGGGTTAAGCAGTACTTC.

Only one count was recorded for this clone. The rearrangement links TRBV13 to TRBJ2-3; 9 bases agree with TRBD2. This CDR3 has 17 residues. Germline V gene data show CDR1 as PRHDT and CDR2 as FYEKMQ (reference sequence). The ends lost 5 bases at V and 5 bases at J; junction bases unmatched: 14. CDR3 amino acids: CASSPRGSGSGRDTQYF. The DNA for the CDR3 is TGTGCCAGCAGCCCCCGGGGTAGCGGGAGTGGGAGAGATACGCAGTATTTT.

The chain's CDR3 is CASSLSGLPSRFYEQYF. CDR3 nucleotides: TGTGCCAGCAGTTTATCAGGTCTTCCCTCTAGATTCTACGAGCAGTACTTC. The rearrangement uses TRBV27 and TRBJ2-7; the D is unclear. The CDR3 covers 17 residues. Trimming took off 0 bases at V and 3 bases at J, with 18 bases between the two ends. The germline V gene encodes CDR1 MNHEY and CDR2 SMNVEV (reference sequence).

V and J are TRBV7-8 and TRBJ2-4; tentative D call: TRBD2 (5 bases). The length of the CDR3 is 13 residues. V shed 2 bases and J shed 8 bases, with 10 bases lying between them. Looked up from germline, CDR1 is SGHVS and CDR2 is FQNEAQ. Here the CDR3 reads CASSLLSGDIQYF. DNA for the CDR3: TGTGCCAGCAGCTTATTGTCCGGGGACATTCAGTACTTC. The full variable domain, its missing parts supplied by reference TRBV7-8 and TRBJ2-4, is GAGVSQSPRYKVAKRGQDVALRCDPISGHVSLFWYQQALGQGPEFLTYFQNEAQLDKSGLPSDRFFAERPEGSVSTLKIQRTQQEDSAVYLCASSLLSGDIQYFGAGTRLSVL.

The table lists this clone with a few counts. V and J are TRBV2 and TRBJ2-7, with TRBD1 matching 8 bases. V trimming: 4 bases; J trimming: 4 bases; junction bases outside the gene matches: 9. CDR3 length: 15 residues. CDR1 and CDR2 from the germline V gene are SNHLY and FYNNEI. CDR3: CASSVGTGYRYEQYF. In DNA, the CDR3 is TGTGCCAGCAGTGTCGGGACAGGCTATAGGTACGAGCAGTACTTC.

V is TRBV2 and J is TRBJ2-2; 11 nucleotides align to TRBD2. CDR1 is SNHLY and CDR2 is FYNNEI in the germline V gene. The V segment lost 6 bases and the J segment 4 bases; nucleotides outside the gene matches: 4. CDR3 length equals 15 residues. CDR3 region: CASRIAGGATGELFF. In DNA form, the CDR3 reads TGTGCCAGCAGGATAGCGGGAGGGGCCACCGGGGAGCTGTTTTTT.

The chain joins TRBV21-1 to TRBJ2-7; the table's D call of TRBD1 was not tested on the DNA. TRBV21-1 is classified as a pseudogene. The CDR3 spans 9 residues. This chain's CDR3 is CAIPNGQYV. The DNA of the CDR3 is TGTGCCATCCCTAATGGGCAGTACGTC.

The chain carries TRBV7-9 and TRBJ2-3; TRBD2 matches at 7 bases. CDR1 SEHNR and CDR2 FQNEAQ come from the germline V gene (reference sequence). Trimming at V came to 5 bases and at J to 3 bases, leaving 11 bases not matched to a gene. The CDR3 runs 16 residues. CDR3 DNA sequence: TGTGCCAGCAGCAGTGCCTGGCGGGAGAATACAGATACGCAGTATTTT. Protein product: CASSSAWRENTDTQYF.

DNA for the CDR3: TGTGCCAGCAGCTTAGTTGTCCATTCCAATGAGCAGTTCTTC. Residues: CASSLVVHSNEQFF. V is TRBV11-2 and J is TRBJ2-1, with unresolved D. The V gene lost 1 base and the J gene lost 6 bases, with 10 bases spanning the gap. Germline V gives CDR1 SGHAT, CDR2 FQNNGV. The CDR3 extends over 14 amino acids.

The chain uses TRBV2 and TRBJ1-1, with D maybe TRBD1 (5 bases). CDR1 is SNHLY and CDR2 is FYNNEI in the germline V gene. The CDR3 extends over 17 amino acids. Trimming removed 1 base at V and 4 bases at J, with 19 bases between. CDR3 in amino acids: CASSEGTLGGLATEAFF. The DNA for the CDR3 is TGTGCCAGCAGTGAAGGAACGCTCGGGGGATTGGCCACTGAAGCTTTCTTT.

J is TRBJ2-1 and V is TRBV7-9; TRBD1 is a possible D gene (5 bases). The CDR3 loop spans 16 amino acids. Germline lookup yields CDR1 SEHNR and CDR2 FQNEAQ (reference sequence). The ends were cut back, 1 base at V and 5 bases at J, with 15 bases in the middle. The CDR3 reads CASSLGGQGMHNEQFF. The DNA for the CDR3 is TGTGCCAGCAGCTTAGGCGGTCAGGGCATGCACAATGAGCAGTTCTTC.

The genes are TRBV13 and TRBJ2-4; 7 positions match TRBD2. The CDR3 extends over 14 amino acids. Germline V lookup: CDR1 PRHDT, CDR2 FYEKMQ (reference sequence). V gave up 5 bases and J gave up 8 bases; unmatched junction bases: 9. The CDR3 reads CASSLQGGVDIQYF. DNA of the CDR3: TGTGCCAGCAGCCTTCAGGGAGGGGTTGACATTCAGTACTTC.

The V gene is TRBV10-1, the J gene TRBJ2-1; 7 bases map to TRBD2. Trimming removed 3 bases from V and 4 bases from J; junction bases left unmatched: 3. Germline assignment: CDR1 WNHNN and CDR2 SYGVQD (reference sequence). This CDR3 region has 14 residues. The CDR3 region is CASSDHGRYNEQFF. Here the CDR3 DNA reads TGCGCCAGCAGTGACCACGGGAGGTACAATGAGCAGTTCTTC.

The chain links TRBV7-9 to TRBJ2-1; D unclear. The CDR3 consists of 13 residues. V was clipped by 4 bases and J by 0 bases, with 4 bases between them. Germline V gene lookup returns CDR1 SEHNR and CDR2 FQNEAQ (reference sequence). The CDR3 spells CASSSVSYNEQFF. In DNA form, the CDR3 reads TGTGCCAGCAGCTCTGTCTCCTACAATGAGCAGTTCTTC.